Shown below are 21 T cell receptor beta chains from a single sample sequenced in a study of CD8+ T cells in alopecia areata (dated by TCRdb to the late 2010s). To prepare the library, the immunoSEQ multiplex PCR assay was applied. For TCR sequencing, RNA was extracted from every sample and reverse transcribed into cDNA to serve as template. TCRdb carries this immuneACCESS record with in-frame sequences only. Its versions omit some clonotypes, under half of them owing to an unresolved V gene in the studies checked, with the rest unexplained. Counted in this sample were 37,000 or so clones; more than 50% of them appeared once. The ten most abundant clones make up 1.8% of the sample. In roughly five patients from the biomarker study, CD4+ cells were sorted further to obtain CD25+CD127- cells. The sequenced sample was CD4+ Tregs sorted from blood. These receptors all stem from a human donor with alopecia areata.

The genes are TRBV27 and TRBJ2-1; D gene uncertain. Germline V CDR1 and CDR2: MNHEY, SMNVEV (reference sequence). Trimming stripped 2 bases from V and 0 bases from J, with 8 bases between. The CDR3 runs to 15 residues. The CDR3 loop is CASSLRTLSYNEQFF. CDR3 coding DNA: TGTGCCAGCAGTTTAAGGACCCTCTCCTACAATGAGCAGTTCTTC.

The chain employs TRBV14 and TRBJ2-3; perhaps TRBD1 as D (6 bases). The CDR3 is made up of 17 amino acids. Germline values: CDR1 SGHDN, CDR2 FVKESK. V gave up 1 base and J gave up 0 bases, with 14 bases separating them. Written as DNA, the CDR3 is TGTGCCAGCAGCCAAGTGAGAGGGGGTCCCAGCACAGATACGCAGTATTTT. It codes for CASSQVRGGPSTDTQYF.

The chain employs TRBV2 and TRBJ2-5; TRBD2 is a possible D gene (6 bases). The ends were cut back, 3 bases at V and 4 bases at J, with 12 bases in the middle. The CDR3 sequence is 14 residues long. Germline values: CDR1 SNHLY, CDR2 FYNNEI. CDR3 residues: CASSEGLVLETQYF. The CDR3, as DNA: TGTGCCAGCAGTGAGGGACTGGTTCTAGAGACCCAGTACTTC.

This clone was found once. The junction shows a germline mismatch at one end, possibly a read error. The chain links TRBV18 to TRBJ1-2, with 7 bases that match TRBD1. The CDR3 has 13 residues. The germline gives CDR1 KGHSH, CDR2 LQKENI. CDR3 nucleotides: TGTGCCAGCTCCCCACAGGGGAATTATGGCTACACCTTC. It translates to CASSPQGNYGYTF.

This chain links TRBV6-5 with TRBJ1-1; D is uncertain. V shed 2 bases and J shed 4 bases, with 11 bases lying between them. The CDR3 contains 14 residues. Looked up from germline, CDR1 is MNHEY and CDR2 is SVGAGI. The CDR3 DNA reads TGTGCCAGCAGTTACGAGGTGTCGGGCACTGAAGCTTTCTTT. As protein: CASSYEVSGTEAFF.

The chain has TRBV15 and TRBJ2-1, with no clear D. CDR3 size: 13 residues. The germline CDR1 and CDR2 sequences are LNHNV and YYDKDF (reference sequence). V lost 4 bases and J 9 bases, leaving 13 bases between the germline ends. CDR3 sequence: CATSTRGWGEQFF. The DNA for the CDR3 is TGTGCCACCAGCACGAGAGGATGGGGTGAGCAGTTCTTC.

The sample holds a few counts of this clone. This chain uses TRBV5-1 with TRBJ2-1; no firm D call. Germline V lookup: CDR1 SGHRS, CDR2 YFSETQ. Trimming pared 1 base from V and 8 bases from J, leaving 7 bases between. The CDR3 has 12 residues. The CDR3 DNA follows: TGCGCCAGCAGCTTGTTGTTCCATGAGCAGTTCTTC. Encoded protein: CASSLLFHEQFF.

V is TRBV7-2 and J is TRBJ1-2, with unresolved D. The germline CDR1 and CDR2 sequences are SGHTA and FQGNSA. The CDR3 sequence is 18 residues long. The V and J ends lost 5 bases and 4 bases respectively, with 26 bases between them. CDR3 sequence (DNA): TGTGCCAGCAGCCGCCAACCTTTTCCGGGAGGCTTTTCCTATGGCTACACCTTC. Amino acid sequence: CASSRQPFPGGFSYGYTF.

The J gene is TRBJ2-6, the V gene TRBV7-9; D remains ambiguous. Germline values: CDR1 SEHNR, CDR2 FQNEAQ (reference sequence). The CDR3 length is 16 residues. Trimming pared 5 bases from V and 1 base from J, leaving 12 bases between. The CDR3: CASSPPTVSGANVLTF. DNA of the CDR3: TGTGCCAGCAGCCCACCTACGGTGTCTGGGGCCAACGTCCTGACTTTC.

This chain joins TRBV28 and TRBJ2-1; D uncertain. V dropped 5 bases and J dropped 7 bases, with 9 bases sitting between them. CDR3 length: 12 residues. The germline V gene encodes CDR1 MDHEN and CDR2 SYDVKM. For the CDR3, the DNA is TGTGCCAGCAGTGGAGTGTTGAATGAGCAGTTCTTC. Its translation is CASSGVLNEQFF.

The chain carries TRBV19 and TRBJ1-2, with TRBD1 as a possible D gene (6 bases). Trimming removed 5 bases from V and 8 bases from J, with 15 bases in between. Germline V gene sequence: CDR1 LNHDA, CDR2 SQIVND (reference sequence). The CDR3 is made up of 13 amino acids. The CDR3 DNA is TGTGCCAGTAGTTTTACGACAGGTGGGGGCTACACCTTC. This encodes CASSFTTGGGYTF.

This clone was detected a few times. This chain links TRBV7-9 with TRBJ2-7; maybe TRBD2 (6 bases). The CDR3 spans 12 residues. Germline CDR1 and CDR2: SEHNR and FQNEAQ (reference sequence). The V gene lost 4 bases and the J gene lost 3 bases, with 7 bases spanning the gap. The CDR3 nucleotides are TGTGCCAGCAGCTGGGACTTCTACGAGCAGTACTTC. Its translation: CASSWDFYEQYF.

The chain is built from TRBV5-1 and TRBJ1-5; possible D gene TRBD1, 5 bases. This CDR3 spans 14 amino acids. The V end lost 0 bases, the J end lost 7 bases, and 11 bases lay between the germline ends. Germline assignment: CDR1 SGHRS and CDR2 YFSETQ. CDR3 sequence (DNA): TGCGCCAGCAGCTTGGGGGGCAGGGACCAGCCCCAGCATTTT. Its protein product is CASSLGGRDQPQHF.

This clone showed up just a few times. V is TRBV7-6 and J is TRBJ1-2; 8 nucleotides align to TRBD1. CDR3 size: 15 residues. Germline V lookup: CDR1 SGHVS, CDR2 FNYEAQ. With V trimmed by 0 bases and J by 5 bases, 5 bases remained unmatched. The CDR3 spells CASSLARQGFYGYTF. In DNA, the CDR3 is TGTGCCAGCAGCTTAGCACGACAGGGGTTTTATGGCTACACCTTC. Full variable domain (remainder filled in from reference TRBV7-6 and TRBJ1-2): GAGVSQSPRYKVTKRGQDVALRCDPISGHVSLYWYRQALGQGPEFLTYFNYEAQQDKSGLPNDRFSAERPEGSISTLTIQRTEQRDSAMYRCASSLARQGFYGYTFGSGTRLTVV.

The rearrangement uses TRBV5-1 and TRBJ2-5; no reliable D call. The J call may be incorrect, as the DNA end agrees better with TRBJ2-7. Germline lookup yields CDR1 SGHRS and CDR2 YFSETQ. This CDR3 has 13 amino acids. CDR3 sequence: CASSPERGYEQYF. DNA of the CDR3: TGCGCCAGCAGCCCTGAGCGCGGATACGAGCAGTACTTC.

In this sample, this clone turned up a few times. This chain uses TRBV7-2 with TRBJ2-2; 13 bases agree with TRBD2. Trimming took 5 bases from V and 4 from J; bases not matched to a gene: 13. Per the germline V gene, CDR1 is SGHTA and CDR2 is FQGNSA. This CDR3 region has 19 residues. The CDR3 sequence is CASSPRLLAGGPGTGELFF. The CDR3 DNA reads TGTGCCAGCAGCCCCCGGTTACTAGCGGGAGGGCCGGGCACCGGGGAGCTGTTTTTT.

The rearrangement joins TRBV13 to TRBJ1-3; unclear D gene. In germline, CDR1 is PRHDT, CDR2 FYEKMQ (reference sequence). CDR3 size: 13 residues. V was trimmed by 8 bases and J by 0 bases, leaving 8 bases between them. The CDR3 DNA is TGTGCCAGCGCCCTACTCTCTGGAAACACCATATATTTT. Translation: CASALLSGNTIYF.

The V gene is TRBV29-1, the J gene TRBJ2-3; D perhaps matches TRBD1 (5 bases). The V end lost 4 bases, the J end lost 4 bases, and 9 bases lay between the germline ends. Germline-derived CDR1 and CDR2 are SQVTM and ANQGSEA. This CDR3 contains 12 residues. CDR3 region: CSVVWGADTQYF. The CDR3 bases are TGCAGCGTTGTCTGGGGCGCAGATACGCAGTATTTT.

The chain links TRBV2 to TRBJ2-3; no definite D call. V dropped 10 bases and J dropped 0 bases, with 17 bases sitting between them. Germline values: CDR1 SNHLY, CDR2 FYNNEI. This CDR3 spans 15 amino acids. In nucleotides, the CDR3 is TGTGCCACCAAGGTGGGGTTTGCGAGCACAGATACGCAGTATTTT. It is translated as CATKVGFASTDTQYF.

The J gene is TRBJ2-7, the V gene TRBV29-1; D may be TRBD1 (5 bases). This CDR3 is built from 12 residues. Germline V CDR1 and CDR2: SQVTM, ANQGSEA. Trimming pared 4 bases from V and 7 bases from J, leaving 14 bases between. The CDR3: CSVGRQQGEQYF. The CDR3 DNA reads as TGCAGCGTTGGGCGTCAGCAGGGTGAGCAGTACTTC.

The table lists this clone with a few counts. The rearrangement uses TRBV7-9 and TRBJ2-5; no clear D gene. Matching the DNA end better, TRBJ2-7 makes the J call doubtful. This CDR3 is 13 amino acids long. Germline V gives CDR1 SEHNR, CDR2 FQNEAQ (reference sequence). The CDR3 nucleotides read TGTGCCAGCAGCTTCGGCTCCTCCTACGAGCAGTACTTC. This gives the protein CASSFGSSYEQYF.